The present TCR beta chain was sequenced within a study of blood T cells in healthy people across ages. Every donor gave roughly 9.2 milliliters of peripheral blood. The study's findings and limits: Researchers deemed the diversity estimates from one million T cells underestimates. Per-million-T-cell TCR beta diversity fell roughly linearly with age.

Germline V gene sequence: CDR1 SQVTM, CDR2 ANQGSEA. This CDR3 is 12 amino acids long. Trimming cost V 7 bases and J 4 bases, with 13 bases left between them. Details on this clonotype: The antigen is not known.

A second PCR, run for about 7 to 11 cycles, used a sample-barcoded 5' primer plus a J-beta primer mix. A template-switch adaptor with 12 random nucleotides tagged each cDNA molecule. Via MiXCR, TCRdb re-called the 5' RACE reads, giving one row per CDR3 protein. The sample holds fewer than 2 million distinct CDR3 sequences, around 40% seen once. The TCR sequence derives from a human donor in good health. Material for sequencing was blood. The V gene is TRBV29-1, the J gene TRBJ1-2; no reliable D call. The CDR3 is CSATRIGYGYTF. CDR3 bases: TGCAGCGCGACCCGGATTGGCTATGGCTACACCTTC. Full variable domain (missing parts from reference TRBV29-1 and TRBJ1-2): SAVISQKPSRDICQRGTSLTIQCQVDSQVTMMFWYRQQPGQSLTLIATANQGSEATYESGFVIDKFPISRPNLTFSTLTVSNMSPEDSSIYLCSATRIGYGYTFGSGTRLTVV.